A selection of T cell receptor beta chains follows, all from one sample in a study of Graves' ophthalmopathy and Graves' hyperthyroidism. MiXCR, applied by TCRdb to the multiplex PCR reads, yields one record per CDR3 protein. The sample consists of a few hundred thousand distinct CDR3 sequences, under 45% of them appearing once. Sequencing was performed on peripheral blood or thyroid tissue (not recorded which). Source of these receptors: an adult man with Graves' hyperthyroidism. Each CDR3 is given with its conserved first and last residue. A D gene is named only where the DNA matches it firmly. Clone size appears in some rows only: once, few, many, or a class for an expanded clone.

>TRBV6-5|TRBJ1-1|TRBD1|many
TGTGCCAGCAGTTACTCTCGGACAGGAATAATGAACACTGAAGCTTTCTTT
CASSYSRTGIMNTEAFF
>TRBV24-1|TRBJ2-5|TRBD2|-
TGTGCCACCAGTGATTTCGGCGGGAGGGCCCAAGAGACCCAGTACTTC
CATSDFGGRAQETQYF
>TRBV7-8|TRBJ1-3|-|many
TGTGCCAGCAGCTTAGTAGGGGAGGACAGTTTTCTTTCTGGAAACACCATATATTTT
CASSLVGEDSFLSGNTIYF
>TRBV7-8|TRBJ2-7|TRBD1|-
TGTGCCAGCAGATCTAGGACAGGGACATTCTACGAGCAGTACTTC
CASRSRTGTFYEQYF
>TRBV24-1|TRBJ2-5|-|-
TGTGCCACCAGTGATTTTGAGCCGAACCAAGAGACCCAGTACTTC
CATSDFEPNQETQYF
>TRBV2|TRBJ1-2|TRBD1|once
TGTGCCAGCAGTGATGCTTTGACAGGGGAGGGCTACACCTTC
CASSDALTGEGYTF
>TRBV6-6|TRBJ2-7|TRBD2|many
TGTGCCAGCAGTTTGTCCGGGACTAGCGGGGGGATCCCCTACGAGCAGTACTTC
CASSLSGTSGGIPYEQYF
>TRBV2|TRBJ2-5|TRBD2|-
TGTGCCACCGACGGACTAGCTTGGGAGACCCAGTACTTC
CATDGLAWETQYF
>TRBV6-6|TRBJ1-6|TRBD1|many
TGTGCCAGCAGTACCCCCGACAGGGGGCTTGGATCACCCCTCCACTTT
CASSTPDRGLGSPLHF
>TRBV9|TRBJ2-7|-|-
TGTGCCAGCAGCGTAGGGGGGGCCTCGAGCTACGAGCAGTACTTC
CASSVGGASSYEQYF
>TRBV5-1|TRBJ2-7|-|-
TGCGCCAGCAGCTCTACGGTCTCCGAGCAGTACTTC
CASSSTVSEQYF
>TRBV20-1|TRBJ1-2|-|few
TGCAGTGCTACAGCACCTAACTATGGCTACACCTTC
CSATAPNYGYTF
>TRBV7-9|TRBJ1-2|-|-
TGTGCCAGCATAGACAGTAACTATGGCTACACCTTC
CASIDSNYGYTF
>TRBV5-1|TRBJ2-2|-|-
TGCGCCAGCAGCCCGGCGGGGACAGAGAACACCGGGGAGCTGTTTTTT
CASSPAGTENTGELFF
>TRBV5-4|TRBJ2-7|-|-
TGTGCCAGCAGCTTGGCCATGGATTTAGAGCAGTACTTC
CASSLAMDLEQYF
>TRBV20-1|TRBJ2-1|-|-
TGCAGTGCTAATCGGGACGGAAACGATGGGCAGTTCTTC
CSANRDGNDGQFF
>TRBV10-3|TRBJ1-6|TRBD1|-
TGTGCCATCAGCCGTAAGCCGGGACAGTCCTCAAGGACCCTCCACTTT
CAISRKPGQSSRTLHF